This record looks at one T cell receptor (beta chain) sequence and its context. The data were taken from a study of T cell changes during pregnancy in multiple sclerosis. This CDR3 comprises 15 residues. In germline, CDR1 is LNHDA, CDR2 SQIVND (reference sequence). J lost 3 bases, V lost 7 bases, and 7 bases had no gene match. Only in-frame clones appear in the TCRdb table, and some are missing; sequencing was by immunoSEQ multiplex PCR. The sample carries about 36,000 clones, 80% to 95% recorded once. The chain links TRBV19 to TRBJ2-5; 11 bases line up with TRBD2. The sequenced sample was CD4+ T cells from peripheral blood mononuclear cells, obtained in the third trimester of pregnancy. This clonotype was sampled from a female donor in good health, enrolled as a control in a pregnancy study. CDR3 in amino acids: CASTALSGGEETQYF. CDR3 coding DNA: TGTGCCAGTACGGCCCTTAGCGGGGGGGAAGAGACCCAGTACTTC.